These T cell receptor beta chains were read from a single sample in a study of cytomegalovirus exposure and HLA in healthy donors. Clones were read by immunoSEQ multiplex PCR, and TCRdb kept only the in-frame ones, dropping some. The sample consists of 100,000 to 150,000 clones, around four fifths of them appearing once. The specimen was PBMCs. These receptors all come from a boy between 2 and 10 years old in good health and CMV-seronegative. Each CDR3 is given with its conserved first and last residue. The D gene is left open where the match is weak. Size tells how often a clone was seen (once, few, many) or the class of an expanded clone, and some rows leave it out.

J gene: TRBJ1-1
V gene: TRBV9
D gene: NA
clone size: NA
CDR3 DNA: TGTGCCAGCAGCCCCAGGGTAGAGGCTGAAGCTTTCTTT
CDR3 protein: CASSPRVEAEAFF

J gene: TRBJ1-1
V gene: TRBV7-2
D gene: NA
clone size: NA
CDR3 DNA: TGTGCCAGCATTAAGGAGAGGGCCTACGCGAACACTGAAGCTTTCTTT
CDR3 protein: CASIKERAYANTEAFF

J gene: TRBJ2-1
V gene: TRBV7-3
D gene: NA
clone size: NA
CDR3 DNA: TGTGCCAGCAGTCCCTCCGGGATCCCTACGGGAGAGCAGTTCTTC
CDR3 protein: CASSPSGIPTGEQFF

J gene: TRBJ1-5
V gene: TRBV30
D gene: NA
clone size: NA
CDR3 DNA: TGTGCCTGGAGTCGGAGAGGCAATCAGCCCCAGCATTTT
CDR3 protein: CAWSRRGNQPQHF

J gene: TRBJ1-3
V gene: TRBV2
D gene: TRBD1
clone size: once
CDR3 DNA: TGTGCCATAGGGACAGGGAAGCCTGGAAACACCATATATTTT
CDR3 protein: CAIGTGKPGNTIYF

J gene: TRBJ2-1
V gene: TRBV5-1
D gene: NA
clone size: NA
CDR3 DNA: TGCGCCAGCAGCTTGGTATTAAGGTACAGGGACAATGAGCAGTTCTTC
CDR3 protein: CASSLVLRYRDNEQFF

J gene: TRBJ1-2
V gene: TRBV27
D gene: NA
clone size: NA
CDR3 DNA: TGTGCCAGCAGTTTATATGGACAACCAGACTATGGCTACACCTTC
CDR3 protein: CASSLYGQPDYGYTF

J gene: TRBJ1-1
V gene: TRBV27
D gene: NA
clone size: NA
CDR3 DNA: TGTGCCAGCACCCCCGGGGGAGGCCAAGCTTTCTTT
CDR3 protein: CASTPGGGQAFF

J gene: TRBJ2-3
V gene: TRBV6-4
D gene: TRBD1
clone size: NA
CDR3 DNA: TGTGCCAGCAGTGTGGGGACAGGGGGCACAGATACGCAGTATTTT
CDR3 protein: CASSVGTGGTDTQYF

J gene: TRBJ1-1
V gene: TRBV27
D gene: NA
clone size: NA
CDR3 DNA: TGTGCCAGCAGTTTTTCGCAGGGTGATGGAGAGTCCACTGAAGCTTTCTTT
CDR3 protein: CASSFSQGDGESTEAFF

J gene: TRBJ1-2
V gene: TRBV25-1
D gene: NA
clone size: NA
CDR3 DNA: TGTGCCAGCAGTGAATGGGGGGTTGATGGCTACACCTTC
CDR3 protein: CASSEWGVDGYTF

J gene: TRBJ1-2
V gene: TRBV7-2
D gene: NA
clone size: NA
CDR3 DNA: TGTGCCAGCAGCCCGGACAGTTTCTATGGCTACACCTTC
CDR3 protein: CASSPDSFYGYTF

J gene: TRBJ1-2
V gene: TRBV7-6
D gene: TRBD1
clone size: NA
CDR3 DNA: TGTGCCAGCAGCTCGATTATGGGCAGGGGGGACCGGGACTATGGCTACACCTTC
CDR3 protein: CASSSIMGRGDRDYGYTF

J gene: TRBJ2-3
V gene: TRBV15
D gene: TRBD2
clone size: NA
CDR3 DNA: TGTGCCACCAGCAGAGATATGCGGGGGGCAACAGATACGCAGTATTTT
CDR3 protein: CATSRDMRGATDTQYF

J gene: TRBJ1-5
V gene: TRBV4-2
D gene: NA
clone size: once
CDR3 DNA: TGTGCCAGCAGCCAAGATAGCCCCCCTGGGGGGAAGAAGCAGCCCCAGCATTTT
CDR3 protein: CASSQDSPPGGKKQPQHF

J gene: TRBJ2-5
V gene: TRBV4-1
D gene: TRBD1
clone size: NA
CDR3 DNA: TGCGCCAGCAGCCAACTACAGGGGGCTAGGGAGACCCAGTACTTC
CDR3 protein: CASSQLQGARETQYF

J gene: TRBJ2-5
V gene: TRBV7-7
D gene: TRBD2
clone size: NA
CDR3 DNA: TGTGCTAGCAGCTCCTTGGCGGGGGGACCCCAAGAGACCCAGTACTTC
CDR3 protein: CASSSLAGGPQETQYF

J gene: TRBJ2-7
V gene: TRBV5-1
D gene: NA
clone size: NA
CDR3 DNA: TGCGCCAGCAGCCCCACCGGGACACTTACCTACGAGCAGTACTTC
CDR3 protein: CASSPTGTLTYEQYF

J gene: TRBJ1-2
V gene: TRBV11-2
D gene: TRBD1
clone size: NA
CDR3 DNA: TGTGCCAGCAGCTTAGTTGAGGGACAGGCAGACTATGGCTACACCTTC
CDR3 protein: CASSLVEGQADYGYTF

J gene: TRBJ2-2
V gene: TRBV5-6
D gene: TRBD2
clone size: NA
CDR3 DNA: TGTGCCAGCCTCGTAATAGCGGGGGCCTACACCGGGGAGCTGTTTTTT
CDR3 protein: CASLVIAGAYTGELFF

J gene: TRBJ2-5
V gene: TRBV19
D gene: TRBD2
clone size: NA
CDR3 DNA: TGTGCCAGTAGTATTATTACTAGCGGGAGAACGGAGACCCAGTACTTC
CDR3 protein: CASSIITSGRTETQYF

J gene: TRBJ2-3
V gene: TRBV6-4
D gene: TRBD2
clone size: NA
CDR3 DNA: TGTGCCAGCAGTGACTCTAGCGGGGGAGACACAGATACGCAGTATTTT
CDR3 protein: CASSDSSGGDTDTQYF

J gene: TRBJ2-7
V gene: TRBV10-3
D gene: NA
clone size: NA
CDR3 DNA: TGTGCCATCAGTGAGGCCCTCGCAGGGGAGCAGTACTTC
CDR3 protein: CAISEALAGEQYF

J gene: TRBJ1-6
V gene: TRBV18
D gene: NA
clone size: NA
CDR3 DNA: TGTGCCAGCTCCCCCTCCCCCTATAATTCACCCCTCCACTTT
CDR3 protein: CASSPSPYNSPLHF

J gene: TRBJ1-2
V gene: TRBV2
D gene: NA
clone size: NA
CDR3 DNA: TGTGCCAGCAGTGAGGGAGGAATGGTACGGAGGGGAGATGGCTACACCTTC
CDR3 protein: CASSEGGMVRRGDGYTF

J gene: TRBJ2-6
V gene: TRBV19
D gene: TRBD1
clone size: NA
CDR3 DNA: TGTGCCAGTAGTATGGGGGACAGCTACACCCTCTCTGGGGCCAACGTCCTGACTTTC
CDR3 protein: CASSMGDSYTLSGANVLTF

J gene: TRBJ1-1
V gene: TRBV30
D gene: NA
clone size: NA
CDR3 DNA: TGTGCCTGGAGTGCCCCGACTTTTGAAGCTTTCTTT
CDR3 protein: CAWSAPTFEAFF

J gene: TRBJ2-1
V gene: TRBV6-1
D gene: TRBD2
clone size: few
CDR3 DNA: TGTGCCAGCAGTGACCTTTCCGGGAGGGCCGATGAGCAGTTCTTC
CDR3 protein: CASSDLSGRADEQFF

J gene: TRBJ2-7
V gene: TRBV9
D gene: TRBD1
clone size: NA
CDR3 DNA: TGTGCCAGCAGCTCCGGGACAGGGCCAGGCGAGCAGTACTTC
CDR3 protein: CASSSGTGPGEQYF

J gene: TRBJ2-7
V gene: TRBV7-9
D gene: TRBD1
clone size: NA
CDR3 DNA: TGTGCCAGCAGCTTAGTACAGGGGGCGGGGGAGCAGTACTTC
CDR3 protein: CASSLVQGAGEQYF

J gene: TRBJ2-1
V gene: TRBV7-9
D gene: NA
clone size: NA
CDR3 DNA: TGTGCCAGCAGCTTAGGTACTAGCTCCTACAATGAGCAGTTCTTC
CDR3 protein: CASSLGTSSYNEQFF

J gene: TRBJ1-5
V gene: TRBV12-5
D gene: TRBD1
clone size: NA
CDR3 DNA: TGTGCTAGCACAGGGGTGGGGCCCCAGCATTTT
CDR3 protein: CASTGVGPQHF

J gene: TRBJ1-4
V gene: TRBV4-2
D gene: NA
clone size: NA
CDR3 DNA: TGTGCCAGCAGCCAAGATCTGAGTTTTAATGAAAAACTGTTTTTT
CDR3 protein: CASSQDLSFNEKLFF

J gene: TRBJ2-7
V gene: TRBV7-9
D gene: NA
clone size: NA
CDR3 DNA: TGTTCCAGCAGCTTAACGGACATGTTACCCTCCTACGAGCAGTACTTC
CDR3 protein: CSSSLTDMLPSYEQYF